The 21 T cell receptor beta chains below all came from one sample that was sequenced in a study of T cells expressing NK-cell markers (dated by TCRdb to 2018 to 2020). Libraries came from 5' RACE. Sequencing instrument: Illumina HiSeq 2000. Reads reprocessed by TCRdb are summarized as one entry per CDR3 protein sequence, and DNA is absent. The sample table records about 430,000 distinct CDR3 sequences. Approximately 1.5% of the sample is in the top ten clones. Sequenced input: blood T cells: a sorted CD56 or NKG2C T cell subset, CD4+ or CD8+ T cells, or bulk PBMC T cells (not recorded which). Receptors were obtained from a woman in her forties or fifties in good health. Donor details come from another sample of the same person, matched by shared clones.

V is TRBV7-9 and J is TRBJ2-7; checking the TCRdb D call of TRBD1 is not possible without DNA. Germline loops: CDR1 SEHNR, CDR2 FQNEAQ (reference sequence). The CDR3 has 14 residues. CDR3 residues: CASSSSDRVGEQYF.

The chain has TRBV15 and TRBJ2-1; lacking DNA, the TRBD2 call made by TCRdb goes unchecked. The CDR3 contains 13 residues. The germline V gene encodes CDR1 LNHNV and CDR2 YYDKDF (reference sequence). CDR3: CATSRGEGREQFF.

CDR3 loop: CASRDYSGAGELFF. The chain is built from TRBV7-6 and TRBJ2-2; TCRdb's D gene call, TRBD1, goes unchecked for lack of DNA. Germline-derived CDR1 and CDR2 are SGHVS and FNYEAQ. The length of the CDR3 is 14 residues.

The chain carries TRBV20-1 and TRBJ2-5. Germline V lookup: CDR1 DFQATT, CDR2 SNEGSKA (reference sequence). The CDR3 runs 12 residues. Here the CDR3 reads CSAAEVVETQYF.

The chain uses TRBV2 and TRBJ1-2; there is no DNA to check the TCRdb D call of TRBD1. CDR3 length: 15 amino acids. The germline V gene has CDR1 SNHLY and CDR2 FYNNEI. This CDR3 is CASSVIGTGSSGYTF.

This chain joins TRBV24-1 and TRBJ1-1; TCRdb's D call, TRBD1, is unchecked because there is no DNA. Germline V CDR1 and CDR2: KGHDR, SFDVKD. This CDR3 spans 12 amino acids. The CDR3 reads CATTGQGSEAFF.

The rearrangement links TRBV10-3 to TRBJ2-7; the D call from TCRdb, TRBD2, cannot be confirmed without DNA. Germline CDR1 ENHRY, CDR2 SYGVKD. CDR3 size: 14 residues. The CDR3 loop is CAIRGTSGINEQYF.

The chain joins TRBV6-6 to TRBJ1-1. The length of the CDR3 is 14 residues. From germline, CDR1 is MNHNY and CDR2 SVGAGI (reference sequence). The CDR3 is CASETTGTVGEAFF.

The chain uses TRBV7-9 and TRBJ2-3; TCRdb names TRBD2, which stays unverified in the absence of DNA. The CDR3 spans 17 residues. The germline gives CDR1 SEHNR, CDR2 FQNEAQ (reference sequence). The CDR3 reads CASSLTRLAVYTDTQYF.

V is TRBV10-3 and J is TRBJ1-1. Germline V lookup: CDR1 ENHRY, CDR2 SYGVKD. This CDR3 has 15 residues. CDR3 in amino acids: CAISEGSREVAEAFF.

V is TRBV7-8 and J is TRBJ1-2; TCRdb outputs TRBD1, but without DNA this stays unchecked. CDR3 length equals 15 residues. CDR1 is SGHVS and CDR2 is FQNEAQ in the germline V gene. Here the CDR3 reads CASSNTGAILLERTF.

The chain carries TRBV28 and TRBJ2-3; the TCRdb D gene call, TRBD1, has no DNA to confirm it. This CDR3 has 15 residues. Germline V gene sequence: CDR1 MDHEN, CDR2 SYDVKM. CDR3 protein: CASGGGGLGTDTQYF.

This chain uses TRBV11-2 with TRBJ2-3; checking the TCRdb D call of TRBD2 is not possible without DNA. The CDR3 is made up of 16 amino acids. Per germline, CDR1 SGHAT and CDR2 FQNNGV. This chain's CDR3 is CASSPGTSGWLDTQYF.

The chain uses TRBV21-1 and TRBJ2-4; TCRdb indicates TRBD1, and absent DNA this call remains unverified. TRBV21-1 is described as a pseudogene. The CDR3 has 13 amino acids. The CDR3 reads CASSKRQGSIQYF.

J is TRBJ1-5 and V is TRBV21-1. TRBV21-1 is noted as a pseudogene. The CDR3 is 15 residues long. CDR3 region: CASSPKAYSNQPQHF.

The rearrangement links TRBV18 to TRBJ1-4; the D gene TCRdb calls, TRBD1, cannot be checked with no DNA. Germline V gene sequence: CDR1 KGHSH, CDR2 LQKENI. The length of the CDR3 is 15 residues. CDR3 in amino acids: CASSPADRGGEKLFF.

This CDR3 reads CASSLAVASGGTYEQYF. The V call is TRBV5-1, the J call TRBJ2-7; without DNA, the TCRdb call of TRBD1 cannot be checked. The CDR3 covers 17 residues. CDR1 is SGHRS and CDR2 is YFSETQ in the germline V gene.

The rearrangement joins TRBV24-1 to TRBJ2-2; checking the TCRdb D call of TRBD2 is not possible without DNA. There are 16 residues in the CDR3. CDR1 and CDR2 from the germline V gene are KGHDR and SFDVKD. CDR3 amino acids: CATSDPPPAFAGELFF.

This chain connects TRBV10-3 to TRBJ1-5. Germline CDR1 is ENHRY and CDR2 is SYGVKD. The CDR3 totals 13 residues. CDR3 sequence: CAIREAKNQPQHF.

The chain has TRBV5-1 and TRBJ2-7. CDR1 is SGHRS and CDR2 is YFSETQ in the germline V gene. The CDR3 is 15 residues long. The chain's CDR3 is CASSFKGSSSYEQYF.

The V gene is TRBV12-3 or TRBV12-4, the J gene TRBJ2-1; without DNA, the TCRdb call of TRBD1 cannot be checked. The CDR3 consists of 13 residues. This CDR3 reads CASSFSGTVAQFF.